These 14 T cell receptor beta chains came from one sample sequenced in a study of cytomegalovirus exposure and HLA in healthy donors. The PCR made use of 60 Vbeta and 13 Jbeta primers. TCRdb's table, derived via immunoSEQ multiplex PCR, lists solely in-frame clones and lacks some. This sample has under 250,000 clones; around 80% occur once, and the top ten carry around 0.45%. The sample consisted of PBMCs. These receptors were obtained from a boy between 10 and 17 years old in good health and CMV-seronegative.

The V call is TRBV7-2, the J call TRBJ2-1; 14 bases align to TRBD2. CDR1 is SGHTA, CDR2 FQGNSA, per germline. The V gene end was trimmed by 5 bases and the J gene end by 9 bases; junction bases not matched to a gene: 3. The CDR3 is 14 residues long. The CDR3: CASSLGTSGSEQFF. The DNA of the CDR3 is TGTGCCAGCAGCCTCGGGACTAGCGGGAGTGAGCAGTTCTTC.

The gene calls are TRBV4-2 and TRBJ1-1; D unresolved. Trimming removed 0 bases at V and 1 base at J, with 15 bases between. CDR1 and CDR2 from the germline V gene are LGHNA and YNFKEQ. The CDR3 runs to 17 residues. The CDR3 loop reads CASSQDHIRATNTEAFF. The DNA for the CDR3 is TGTGCCAGCAGCCAAGATCATATCCGAGCCACGAACACTGAAGCTTTCTTT.

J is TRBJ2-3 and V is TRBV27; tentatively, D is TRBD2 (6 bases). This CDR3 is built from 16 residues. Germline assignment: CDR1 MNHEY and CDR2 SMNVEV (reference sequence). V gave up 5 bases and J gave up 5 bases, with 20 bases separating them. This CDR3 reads CASSPVPAGVIDTQYF. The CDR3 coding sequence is TGTGCCAGCAGTCCCGTTCCAGCGGGCGTGATAGATACGCAGTATTTT.

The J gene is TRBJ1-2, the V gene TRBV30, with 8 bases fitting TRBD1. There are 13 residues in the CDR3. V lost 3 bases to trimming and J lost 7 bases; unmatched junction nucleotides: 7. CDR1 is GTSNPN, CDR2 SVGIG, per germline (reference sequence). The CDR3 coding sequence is TGTGCCTGGAGCGACAGGGGCTGGTCTGGCTACACCTTC. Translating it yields CAWSDRGWSGYTF.

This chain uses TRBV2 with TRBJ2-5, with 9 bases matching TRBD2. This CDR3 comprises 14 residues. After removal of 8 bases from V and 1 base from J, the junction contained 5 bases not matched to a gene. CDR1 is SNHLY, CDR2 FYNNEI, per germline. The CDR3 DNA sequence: TGTGCCAGCTCTAGGACTAGCGCCCAAGAGACCCAGTACTTC. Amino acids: CASSRTSAQETQYF.

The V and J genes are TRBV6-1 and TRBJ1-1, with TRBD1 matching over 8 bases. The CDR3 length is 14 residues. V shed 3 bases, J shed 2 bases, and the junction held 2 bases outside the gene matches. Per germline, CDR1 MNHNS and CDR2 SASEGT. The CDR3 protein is CASSDDRGNTEAFF. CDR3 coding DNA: TGTGCCAGCAGTGACGACAGGGGCAACACTGAAGCTTTCTTT.

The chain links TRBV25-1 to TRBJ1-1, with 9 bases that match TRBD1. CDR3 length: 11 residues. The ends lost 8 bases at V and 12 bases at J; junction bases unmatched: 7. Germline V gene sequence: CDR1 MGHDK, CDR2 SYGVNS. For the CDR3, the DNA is TGTGCCAGCTCCGGGACAGGGTTAACTTTCTTT. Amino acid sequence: CASSGTGLTFF.

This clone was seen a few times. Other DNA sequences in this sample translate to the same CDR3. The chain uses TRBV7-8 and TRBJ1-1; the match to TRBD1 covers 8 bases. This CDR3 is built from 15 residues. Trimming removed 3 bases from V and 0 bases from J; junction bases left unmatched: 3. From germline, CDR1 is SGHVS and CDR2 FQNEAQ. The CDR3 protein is CASSFRGPMNTEAFF. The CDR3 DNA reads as TGTGCCAGCAGCTTCAGGGGGCCGATGAACACTGAAGCTTTCTTT.

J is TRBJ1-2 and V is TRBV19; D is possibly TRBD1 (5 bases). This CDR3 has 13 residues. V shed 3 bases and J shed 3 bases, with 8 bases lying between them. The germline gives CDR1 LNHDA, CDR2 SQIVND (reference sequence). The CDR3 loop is CASSIDSDYGYTF. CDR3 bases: TGTGCCAGTAGTATTGACAGCGACTATGGCTACACCTTC.

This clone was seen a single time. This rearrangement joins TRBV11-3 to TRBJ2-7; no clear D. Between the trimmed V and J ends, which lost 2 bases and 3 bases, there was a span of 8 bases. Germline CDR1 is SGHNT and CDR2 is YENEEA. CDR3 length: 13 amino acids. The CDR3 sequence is CASSLHTFYEQYF. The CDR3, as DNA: TGTGCCAGCAGCTTACACACCTTCTACGAGCAGTACTTC.

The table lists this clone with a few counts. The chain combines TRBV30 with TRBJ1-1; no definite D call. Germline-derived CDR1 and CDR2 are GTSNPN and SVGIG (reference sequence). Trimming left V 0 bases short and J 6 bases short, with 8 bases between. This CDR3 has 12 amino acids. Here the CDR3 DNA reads TGTGCCTGGAGTGTACTCGGGGCTGAAGCTTTCTTT. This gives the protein CAWSVLGAEAFF.

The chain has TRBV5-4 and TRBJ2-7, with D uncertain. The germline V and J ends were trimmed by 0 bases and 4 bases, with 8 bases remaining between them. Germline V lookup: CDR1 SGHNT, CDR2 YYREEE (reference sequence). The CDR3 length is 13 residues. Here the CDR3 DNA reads TGTGCCAGCAGCTTGGGGTCCGGGTACGAGCAGTACTTC. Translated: CASSLGSGYEQYF.

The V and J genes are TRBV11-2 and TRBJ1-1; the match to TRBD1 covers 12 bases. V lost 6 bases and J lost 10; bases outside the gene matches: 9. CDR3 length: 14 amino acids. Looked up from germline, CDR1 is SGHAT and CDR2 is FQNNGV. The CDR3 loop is CASRRPGQGARAFF. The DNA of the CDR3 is TGTGCCAGCAGGAGGCCGGGACAGGGGGCGAGAGCTTTCTTT. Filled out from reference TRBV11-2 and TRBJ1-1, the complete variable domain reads EAGVAQSPRYKIIEKRQSVAFWCNPISGHATLYWYQQILGQGPKLLIQFQNNGVVDDSQLPKDRFSAERLKGVDSTLKIQPAKLEDSAVYLCASRRPGQGARAFFGQGTRLTVV.

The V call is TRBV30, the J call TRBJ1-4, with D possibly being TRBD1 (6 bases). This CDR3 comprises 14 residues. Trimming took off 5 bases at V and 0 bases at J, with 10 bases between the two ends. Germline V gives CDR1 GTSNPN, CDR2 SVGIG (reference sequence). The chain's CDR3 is CAWAGEATNEKLFF. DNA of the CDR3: TGTGCCTGGGCAGGGGAAGCAACTAATGAAAAACTGTTTTTT.